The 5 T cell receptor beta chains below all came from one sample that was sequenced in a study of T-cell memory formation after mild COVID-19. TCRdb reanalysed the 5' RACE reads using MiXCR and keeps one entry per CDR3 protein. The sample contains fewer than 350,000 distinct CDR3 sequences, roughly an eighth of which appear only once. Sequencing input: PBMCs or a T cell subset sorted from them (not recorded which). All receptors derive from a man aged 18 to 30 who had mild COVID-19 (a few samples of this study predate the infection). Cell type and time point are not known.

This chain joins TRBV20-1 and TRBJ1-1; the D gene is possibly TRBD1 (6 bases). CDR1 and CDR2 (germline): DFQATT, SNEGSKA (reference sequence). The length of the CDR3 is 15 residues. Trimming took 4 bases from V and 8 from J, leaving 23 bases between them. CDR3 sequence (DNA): TGCAGTGCTATTAAAAACGGGGGCCCTGGTTGGGAAGCTTTCTTT. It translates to CSAIKNGGPGWEAFF.

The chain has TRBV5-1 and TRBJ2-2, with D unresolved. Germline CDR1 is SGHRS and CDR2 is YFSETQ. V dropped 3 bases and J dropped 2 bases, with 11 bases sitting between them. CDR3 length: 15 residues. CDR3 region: CASSWDVRNTGELFF. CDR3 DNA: TGCGCCAGCAGCTGGGATGTAAGAAACACCGGGGAGCTGTTTTTT.

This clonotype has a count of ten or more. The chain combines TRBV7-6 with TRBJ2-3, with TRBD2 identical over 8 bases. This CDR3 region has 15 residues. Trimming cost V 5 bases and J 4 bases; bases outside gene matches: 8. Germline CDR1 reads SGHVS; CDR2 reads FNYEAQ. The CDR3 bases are TGTGCCAGCAGCCGGACTAGCAGTCAACCAGATACGCAGTATTTT. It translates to CASSRTSSQPDTQYF.

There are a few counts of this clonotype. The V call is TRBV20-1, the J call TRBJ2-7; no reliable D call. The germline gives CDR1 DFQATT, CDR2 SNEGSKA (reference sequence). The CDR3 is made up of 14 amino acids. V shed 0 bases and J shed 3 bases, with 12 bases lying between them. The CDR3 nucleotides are TGCAGTGCTAGAGATCCTGAGACGTACTACGAGCAGTACGTC. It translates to CSARDPETYYEQYV.

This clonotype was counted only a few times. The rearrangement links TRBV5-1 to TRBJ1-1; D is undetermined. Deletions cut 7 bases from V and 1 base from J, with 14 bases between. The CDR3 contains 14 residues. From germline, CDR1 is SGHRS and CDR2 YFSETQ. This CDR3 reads CASSDLRENTEAFF. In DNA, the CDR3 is TGCGCCAGCTCGGACCTACGAGAGAACACTGAAGCTTTCTTT.